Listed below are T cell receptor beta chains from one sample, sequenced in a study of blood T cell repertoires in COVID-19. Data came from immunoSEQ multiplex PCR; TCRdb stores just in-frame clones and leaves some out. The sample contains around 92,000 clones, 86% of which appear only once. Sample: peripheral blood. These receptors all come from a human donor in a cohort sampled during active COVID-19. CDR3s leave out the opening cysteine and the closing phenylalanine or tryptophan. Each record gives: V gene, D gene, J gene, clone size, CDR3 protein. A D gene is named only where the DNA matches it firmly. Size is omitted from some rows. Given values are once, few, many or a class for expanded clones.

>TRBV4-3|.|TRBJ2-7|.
ASSQDTGRSYEQY
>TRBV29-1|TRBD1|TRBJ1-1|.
SVAGGRGTEAF
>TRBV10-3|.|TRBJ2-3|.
AISGGAPDTQY
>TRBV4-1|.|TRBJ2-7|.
ASSPATRGSSYEQY
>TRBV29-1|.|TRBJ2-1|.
SVYPGLSNEQF
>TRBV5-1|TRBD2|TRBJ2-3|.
ASSLTSGGTPADTQY
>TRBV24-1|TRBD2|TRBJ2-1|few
ATSKAGGVNEQF
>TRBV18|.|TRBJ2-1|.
ASSLFLGDEQF
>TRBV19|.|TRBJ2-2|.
ASSIDYTLTGELF
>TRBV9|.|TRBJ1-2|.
ASHAENTNYGYT
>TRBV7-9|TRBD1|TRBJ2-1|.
ASSLSLGQHYNEQF
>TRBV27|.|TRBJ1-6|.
ASSPSRFRSPLH
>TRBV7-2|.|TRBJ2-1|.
ASSLAGGPDEQF
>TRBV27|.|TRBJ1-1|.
ASRYGTSEAF